This T cell receptor beta chain derives from a study of T cell responses to AZD1222 COVID-19 vaccine. Study conclusions and caveats: Two AZD1222 administrations were followed by greater Spike-specific TCR breadth and depth.

Sequencing was performed with immunoSEQ multiplex PCR; in TCRdb, only in-frame clones are kept and a portion is missing. There are 95,000 to 150,000 clones in the sample; roughly 90% occur only once, and 7.9% lies in the top ten. A note on this clone: Its cognate antigen is unknown.

The specimen comprised peripheral blood, sampled 28 days after the second AZD1222 dose. The sequence was collected from an adult who received the AZD1222 COVID-19 vaccine.

CDR3 sequence (DNA): TGTGCCACGAGGAACTCGGTTGGCACCAAAAATTCACCCCTCCACTTT. This encodes CATRNSVGTKNSPLHF. V and J are TRBV28 and TRBJ1-6; D not resolved. Trimming removed 10 bases from V and 7 bases from J, with 23 bases in between. Germline CDR1 and CDR2: MDHEN and SYDVKM. The CDR3 extends over 16 amino acids.